This T cell receptor (beta chain) was obtained from a study of CD8+ T cells in alopecia areata. Indicated treatment: oral pan-JAK inhibitor, 5-10 mg twice daily. V was cut by 2 bases and J by 4 bases, with 8 bases left in between. From germline, CDR1 is WNHNN and CDR2 SYGVQD (reference sequence). CDR3 length: 14 amino acids. Sequencing templates came from extracted RNA that was reverse transcribed into cDNA. TCRdb's table, derived via immunoSEQ multiplex PCR, lists solely in-frame clones and lacks some. The table has over 250,000 clones, 45% to 70% seen once; the top ten hold about 0.89%. Source: CD4+ T cells sorted from blood, taken between weeks 51 and 54, from a patient treated with tofacitinib. This sequence joins TRBV10-1 and TRBJ2-2; D is possibly TRBD1 or TRBD2 (5 bases each). This TCR was sampled from a human donor with alopecia areata. CDR3 in amino acids: CASSEGGSTGELFF. The CDR3 DNA is TGCGCCAGCAGTGAGGGGGGATCCACCGGGGAGCTGTTTTTT.